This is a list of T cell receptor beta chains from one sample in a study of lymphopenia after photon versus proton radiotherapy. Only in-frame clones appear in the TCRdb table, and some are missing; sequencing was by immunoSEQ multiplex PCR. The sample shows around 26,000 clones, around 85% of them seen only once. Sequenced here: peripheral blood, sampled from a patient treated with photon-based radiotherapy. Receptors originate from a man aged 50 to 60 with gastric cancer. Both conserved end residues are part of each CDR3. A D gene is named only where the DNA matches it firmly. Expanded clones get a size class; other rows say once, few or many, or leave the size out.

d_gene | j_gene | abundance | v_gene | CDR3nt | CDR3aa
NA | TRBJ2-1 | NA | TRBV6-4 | TGTGCCAGCAGTGACTCAGGGAATGAGCAGTTCTTC | CASSDSGNEQFF
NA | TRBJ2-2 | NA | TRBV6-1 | TGTGCCAGTACTTTCGGGACCGGGGAGCTGTTTTTT | CASTFGTGELFF
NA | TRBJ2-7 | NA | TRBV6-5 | TGTGCCAGCAGTTCAGGGAACGAGCAGTACTTC | CASSSGNEQYF
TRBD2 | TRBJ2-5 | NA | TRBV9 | TGTGCCAGCAGCGTATTGGCTAGCGGGGGTCTAGCAGAGACCCAGTACTTC | CASSVLASGGLAETQYF
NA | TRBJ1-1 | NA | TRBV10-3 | TGTGCCATCAGTGTTCGGGGCGCGGGGAACACTGAAGCTTTCTTT | CAISVRGAGNTEAFF
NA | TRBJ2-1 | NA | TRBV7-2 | TGTGCCAGCAGCTCCTGGGCCAATGAGCAGTTCTTC | CASSSWANEQFF
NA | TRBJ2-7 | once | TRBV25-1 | TGTGCCAGCAGCATCCTGGAGGGGGCCAGTGAGCAGTACTTC | CASSILEGASEQYF
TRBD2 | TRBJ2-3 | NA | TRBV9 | TGTGCCAGCAGCGTAGCAGTCGGGGGGGCGTTAGATACGCAGTATTTT | CASSVAVGGALDTQYF
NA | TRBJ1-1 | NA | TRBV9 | TGTGCCAGCAGCGTAGTAGGGGGAAACACTGAAGCTTTCTTT | CASSVVGGNTEAFF
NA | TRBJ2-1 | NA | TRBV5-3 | TGTGCCAGAAGCTTTTCGGCGAATGAGCAGTTCTTC | CARSFSANEQFF
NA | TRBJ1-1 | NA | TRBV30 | TGTGCCTGGAGTACAATGAACACTGAAGCTTTCTTT | CAWSTMNTEAFF
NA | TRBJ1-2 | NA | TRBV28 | TGTGCCAGCAGTCCCGACGGGGGGAGAGGCTACACCTTC | CASSPDGGRGYTF
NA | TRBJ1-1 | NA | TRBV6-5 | TGTGCCAGCAGTTACAGGGGTAGGAACACTGAAGCTTTCTTT | CASSYRGRNTEAFF
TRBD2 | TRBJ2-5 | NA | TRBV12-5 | TGTGCTAGTGGTGCCCCCCTAGCGGGGGGCGTGCAAGAGACCCAGTACTTC | CASGAPLAGGVQETQYF
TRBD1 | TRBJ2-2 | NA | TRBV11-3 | TGTGCCAGCAGCCGGGACAGGATAACTCCGAACACCGGGGAGCTGTTTTTT | CASSRDRITPNTGELFF
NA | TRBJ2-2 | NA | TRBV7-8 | TGTGCCAGCAGCTTAGTCGTGATAAGACTCGCGAACACCGGGGAGCTGTTTTTT | CASSLVVIRLANTGELFF
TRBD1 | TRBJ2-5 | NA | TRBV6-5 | TGTGCCAGCAGTTCTGGGACAGTCGTCGGGACCCAGTACTTC | CASSSGTVVGTQYF
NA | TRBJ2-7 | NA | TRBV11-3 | TGTGCCAGCAGGCGACAGTTAACCTCCTACGAGCAGTACTTC | CASRRQLTSYEQYF
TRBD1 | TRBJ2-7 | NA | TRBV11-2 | TGTGCCAGCAGCTTAGGGGGACAGGGCATCTACGAGCAGTACTTC | CASSLGGQGIYEQYF
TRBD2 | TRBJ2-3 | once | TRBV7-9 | TGTGCCAGCAGCTTAGGGGCGGGGGGGCCAGATACGCAGTATTTT | CASSLGAGGPDTQYF
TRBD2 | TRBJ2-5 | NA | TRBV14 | TGTGCCAGCAGCCAAGATCGGCGGGGGCAAGAGACCCAGTACTTC | CASSQDRRGQETQYF
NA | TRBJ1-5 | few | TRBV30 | TGTGCCTGGAGTAGAGGAAATCAGCCCCAGCATTTT | CAWSRGNQPQHF
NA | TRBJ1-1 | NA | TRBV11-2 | TGTGCCAGCAGCTTTGCAGGGGCCGGGTCTGAAGCTTTCTTT | CASSFAGAGSEAFF
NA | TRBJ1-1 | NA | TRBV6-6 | TGTGCCAGCACCCTGGTCGCGGGGCGGAACACTGAAGCTTTCTTT | CASTLVAGRNTEAFF
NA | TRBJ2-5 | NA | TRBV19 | TGTGCCAGTAGTCGTGCAGCTGGGGAGACCCAGTACTTC | CASSRAAGETQYF
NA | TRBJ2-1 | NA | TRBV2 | TGTGCCAGCAGAGACCAGACTCTCAACTCCTACAATGAGCAGTTCTTC | CASRDQTLNSYNEQFF
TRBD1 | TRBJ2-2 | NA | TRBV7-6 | TGTGCCAGCAGCTTAACTGGGACAGGGACATATGCCGGGGAGCTGTTTTTT | CASSLTGTGTYAGELFF
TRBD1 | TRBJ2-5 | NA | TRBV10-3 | TGTGCCTCGGGGTCGGGGGACAGGGAGACCCAGTACTTC | CASGSGDRETQYF
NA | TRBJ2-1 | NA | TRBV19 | TGTGCCAGTACGGGATTCGGGGCTCATGAGCAGTTCTTC | CASTGFGAHEQFF
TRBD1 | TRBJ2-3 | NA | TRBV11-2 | TGTGCCAGCAGCTTAGAAACCGACAGGGGGAGGAGAGATACGCAGTATTTT | CASSLETDRGRRDTQYF
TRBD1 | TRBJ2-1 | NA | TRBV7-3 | TGTGCCAGCAGCTTGGACAGGGGTGATGAGCAGTTCTTC | CASSLDRGDEQFF